The clone carrying this T cell receptor beta chain was recorded once. The antigen is not known. Nominally healthy donors provided the samples, though records likely missed some immune exposures. In germline, CDR1 is MGHDK, CDR2 SYGVNS. This CDR3 region has 14 residues. V was trimmed by 3 bases and J by 6 bases, leaving 12 bases between them. This entry belongs to a study of cytomegalovirus exposure and HLA in healthy donors. Study-level findings and limits: There were reportedly fewer N-insertions in an Asian-associated ancestry cluster than the approximately 670-donor mean, in a later analysis. Sequencing depth roughly uniform across donors was assumed in presence/absence analyses. Most TCR sequences were rare, but some public TCRs occurred in many donors.

PCR employed 60 Vbeta and 13 Jbeta primers. Libraries were prepared by immunoSEQ multiplex PCR; TCRdb keeps only in-frame clonotypes and omits some of them. The top ten hold roughly 4.2% of the sample, which has over 100,000 clones, 77% seen once. Material for sequencing was PBMCs. The chain recombines TRBV25-1 with TRBJ2-4, with a possible D match to TRBD1 (6 bases). The TCR comes from a male donor in good health and CMV-seropositive. DNA for the CDR3: TGTGCCAGCAGTGACGGACAGTTTGGAAACATTCAGTACTTC. Amino acids: CASSDGQFGNIQYF.